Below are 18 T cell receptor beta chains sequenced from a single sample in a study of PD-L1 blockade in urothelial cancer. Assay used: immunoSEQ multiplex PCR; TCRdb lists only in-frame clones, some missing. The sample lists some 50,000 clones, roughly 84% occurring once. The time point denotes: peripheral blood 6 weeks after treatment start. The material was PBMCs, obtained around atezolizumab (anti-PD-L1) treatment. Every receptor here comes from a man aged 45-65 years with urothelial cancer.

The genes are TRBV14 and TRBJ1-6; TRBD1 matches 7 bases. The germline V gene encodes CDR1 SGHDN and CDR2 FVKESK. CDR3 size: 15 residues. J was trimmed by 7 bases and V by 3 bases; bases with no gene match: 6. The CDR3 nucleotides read TGTGCCAGCAGCCAGCGACAGGGTCAGAATTCACCCCTCCACTTT. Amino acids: CASSQRQGQNSPLHF.

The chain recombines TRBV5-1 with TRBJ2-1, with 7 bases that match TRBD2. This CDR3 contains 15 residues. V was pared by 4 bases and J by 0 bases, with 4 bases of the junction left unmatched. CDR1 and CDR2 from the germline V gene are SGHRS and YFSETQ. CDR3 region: CASSARELSYNEQFF. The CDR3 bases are TGCGCCAGCAGCGCGCGGGAGCTCTCCTACAATGAGCAGTTCTTC.

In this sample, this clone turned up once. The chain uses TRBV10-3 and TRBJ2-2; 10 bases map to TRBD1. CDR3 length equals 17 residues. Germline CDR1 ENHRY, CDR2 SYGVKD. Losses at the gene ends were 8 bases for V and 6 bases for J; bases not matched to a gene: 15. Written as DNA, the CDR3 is TGTGCCATCCGAGACCGGGACAGGGGACCTGGCTCCGGGGAGCTGTTTTTT. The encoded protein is CAIRDRDRGPGSGELFF.

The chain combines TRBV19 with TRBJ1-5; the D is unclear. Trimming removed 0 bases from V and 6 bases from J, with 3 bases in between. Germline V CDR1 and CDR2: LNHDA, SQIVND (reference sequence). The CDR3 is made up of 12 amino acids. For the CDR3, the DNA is TGTGCCAGTAGTATAGATCTTCAGCCCCAGCATTTT. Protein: CASSIDLQPQHF.

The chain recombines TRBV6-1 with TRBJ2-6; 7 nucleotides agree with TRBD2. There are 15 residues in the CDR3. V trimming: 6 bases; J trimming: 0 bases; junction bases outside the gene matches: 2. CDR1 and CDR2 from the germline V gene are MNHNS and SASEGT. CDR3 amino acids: CASRSGGSGANVLTF. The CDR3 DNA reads TGTGCCAGCAGATCGGGGGGCTCTGGGGCCAACGTCCTGACTTTC.

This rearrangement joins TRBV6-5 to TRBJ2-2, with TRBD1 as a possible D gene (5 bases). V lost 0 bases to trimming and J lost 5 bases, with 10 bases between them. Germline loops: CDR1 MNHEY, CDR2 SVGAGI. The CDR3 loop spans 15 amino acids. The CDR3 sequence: CASSYSPGITGELFF. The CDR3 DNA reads TGTGCCAGCAGTTACTCCCCAGGGATTACCGGGGAGCTGTTTTTT.

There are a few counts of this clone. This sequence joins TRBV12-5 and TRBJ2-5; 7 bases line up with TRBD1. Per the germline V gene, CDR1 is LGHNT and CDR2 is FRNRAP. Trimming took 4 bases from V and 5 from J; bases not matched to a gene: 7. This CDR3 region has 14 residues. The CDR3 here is CASGSSDRSETQYF. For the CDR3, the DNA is TGTGCTAGTGGTTCCTCGGACAGGTCCGAGACCCAGTACTTC.

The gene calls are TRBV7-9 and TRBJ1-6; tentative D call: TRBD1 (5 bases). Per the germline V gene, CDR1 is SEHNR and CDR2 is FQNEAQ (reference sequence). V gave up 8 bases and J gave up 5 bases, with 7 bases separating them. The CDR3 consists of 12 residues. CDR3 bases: TGTGCCAGCGACAGAAATAATTCACCCCTCCACTTT. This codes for CASDRNNSPLHF.

The CDR3 here is CASSARDRALGNTIYF. In DNA form, the CDR3 reads TGTGCCAGTAGTGCGCGGGACAGGGCTCTTGGAAACACCATATATTTT. J is TRBJ1-3 and V is TRBV19; 9 bases map to TRBD1. V dropped 5 bases and J dropped 3; count of bases not matched to a gene: 8. The germline CDR1 and CDR2 sequences are LNHDA and SQIVND (reference sequence). The CDR3 loop spans 16 amino acids.

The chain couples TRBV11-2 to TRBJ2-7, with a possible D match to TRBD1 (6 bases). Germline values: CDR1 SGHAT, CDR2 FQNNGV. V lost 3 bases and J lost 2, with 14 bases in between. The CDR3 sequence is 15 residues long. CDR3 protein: CASSLDSLGAYEQYF. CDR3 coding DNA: TGTGCCAGCAGCTTGGACAGTTTGGGGGCCTACGAGCAGTACTTC.

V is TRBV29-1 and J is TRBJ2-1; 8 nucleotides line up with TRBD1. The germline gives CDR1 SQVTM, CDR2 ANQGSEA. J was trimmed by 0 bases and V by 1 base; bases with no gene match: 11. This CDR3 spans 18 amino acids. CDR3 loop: CSVEGTGLPQSSYNEQFF. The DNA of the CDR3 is TGCAGCGTTGAAGGGACAGGGCTTCCCCAAAGCTCCTACAATGAGCAGTTCTTC.

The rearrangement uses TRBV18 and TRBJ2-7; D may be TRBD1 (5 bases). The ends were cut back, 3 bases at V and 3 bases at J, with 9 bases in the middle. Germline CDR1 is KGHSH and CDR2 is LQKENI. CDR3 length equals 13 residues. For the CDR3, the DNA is TGTGCCAGCTCACCCGGACATCTCTACGAGCAGTACTTC. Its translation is CASSPGHLYEQYF.

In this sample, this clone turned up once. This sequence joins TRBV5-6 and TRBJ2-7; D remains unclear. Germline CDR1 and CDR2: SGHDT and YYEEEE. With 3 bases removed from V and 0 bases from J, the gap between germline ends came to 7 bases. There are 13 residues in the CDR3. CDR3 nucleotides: TGTGCCAGCAGCTCTCCCGGCTCCTACGAGCAGTACTTC. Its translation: CASSSPGSYEQYF.

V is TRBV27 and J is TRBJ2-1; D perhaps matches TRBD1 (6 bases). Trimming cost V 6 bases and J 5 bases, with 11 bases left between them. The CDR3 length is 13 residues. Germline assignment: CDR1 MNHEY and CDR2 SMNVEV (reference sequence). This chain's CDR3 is CASRTGLHNEQFF. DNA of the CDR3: TGTGCCAGCAGGACAGGTCTCCACAATGAGCAGTTCTTC.

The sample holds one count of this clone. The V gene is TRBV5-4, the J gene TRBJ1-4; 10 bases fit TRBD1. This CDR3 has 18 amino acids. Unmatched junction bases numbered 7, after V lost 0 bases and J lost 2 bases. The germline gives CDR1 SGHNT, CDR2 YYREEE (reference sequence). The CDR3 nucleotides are TGTGCCAGCAGCTTGGCCAGGGACAGGGGATCGACTAATGAAAAACTGTTTTTT. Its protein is CASSLARDRGSTNEKLFF.

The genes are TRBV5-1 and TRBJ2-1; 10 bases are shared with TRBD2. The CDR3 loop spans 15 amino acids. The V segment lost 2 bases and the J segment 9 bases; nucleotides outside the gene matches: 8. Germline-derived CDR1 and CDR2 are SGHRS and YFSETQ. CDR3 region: CASSFRVAGGFEQFF. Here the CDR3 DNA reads TGCGCCAGCAGCTTTAGGGTAGCGGGAGGATTTGAGCAGTTCTTC. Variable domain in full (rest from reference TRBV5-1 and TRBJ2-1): KAGVTQTPRYLIKTRGQQVTLSCSPISGHRSVSWYQQTPGQGLQFLFEYFSETQRNKGNFPGRFSGRQFSNSRSEMNVSTLELGDSALYLCASSFRVAGGFEQFFGPGTRLTVL.

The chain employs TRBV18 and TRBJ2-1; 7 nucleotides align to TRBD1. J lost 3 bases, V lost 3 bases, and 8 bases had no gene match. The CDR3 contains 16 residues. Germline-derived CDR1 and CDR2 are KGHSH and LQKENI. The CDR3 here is CASSPKKDRNYNEQFF. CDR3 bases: TGTGCCAGCTCACCGAAAAAGGACAGGAACTACAATGAGCAGTTCTTC. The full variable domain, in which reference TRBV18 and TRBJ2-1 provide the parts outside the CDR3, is NAGVMQNPRHLVRRRGQEARLRCSPMKGHSHVYWYRQLPEEGLKFMVYLQKENIIDESGMPKERFSAEFPKEGPSILRIQQVVRGDSAAYFCASSPKKDRNYNEQFFGPGTRLTVL.

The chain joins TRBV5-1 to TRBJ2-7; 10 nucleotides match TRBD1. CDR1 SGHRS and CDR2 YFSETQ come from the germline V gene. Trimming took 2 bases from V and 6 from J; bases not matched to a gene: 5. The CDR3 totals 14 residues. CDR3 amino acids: CASSFMRTGGEQYF. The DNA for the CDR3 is TGCGCCAGCAGCTTTATGAGGACAGGGGGCGAGCAGTACTTC.